This T cell receptor beta chain was identified during a study of blood T cells in healthy people across ages. Whole-study results and caveats: There were more naive CD4+ cells and higher diversity in long-lived donors than in aged donors. Roughly linear age-related decline in beta diversity appeared, significant by age approximately 43.

This CDR3 is 14 amino acids long. The V end was cut by 1 base, the J end by 9 bases, with 13 bases between. Germline V lookup: CDR1 SGHTA, CDR2 FQGNSA. A few counts support this clonotype. Its target is not known. PCR was performed a second time for roughly 7 to 12 cycles using a sample-barcoded 5' primer and a J-beta primer mix. Each TCR beta cDNA got a 12-nucleotide random molecular identifier. Per sample, CDR3-containing paired-end reads numbered at least 2.5 million. TCRdb re-called the 5' RACE reads with MiXCR, one entry per CDR3 protein. Seen here are 850,000 to 950,000 distinct CDR3 sequences, 25% to 30% observed once, and the top ten hold roughly 17%.

J is TRBJ1-5 and V is TRBV7-2, with D possibly being TRBD1 (6 bases). Sequencing was done on a sample of blood. The sequence derives from a woman over 75 in good health. The CDR3 loop is CASSLEGGGRPQHF. DNA of the CDR3: TGTGCCAGCAGCTTAGAGGGGGGGGGCAGGCCCCAGCATTTT. The full variable domain, in which reference TRBV7-2 and TRBJ1-5 provide the parts outside the CDR3, is GAGVSQSPSNKVTEKGKDVELRCDPISGHTALYWYRQSLGQGLEFLIYFQGNSAPDKSGLPSDRFSAERTGGSVSTLTIQRTQQEDSAVYLCASSLEGGGRPQHFGDGTRLSIL.